A selection of T cell receptor beta chains follows, all from one sample in a study of cytomegalovirus exposure and HLA in healthy donors. Data came from immunoSEQ multiplex PCR; TCRdb stores just in-frame clones and leaves some out. The profile shows 110,000 or so clones, roughly two thirds of them singletons. What was sequenced was PBMCs. Receptors were obtained from a man younger than 35 in good health and CMV-seropositive. The CDR3 runs from the conserved cysteine through the conserved F or W. The order of the fields is clone size, D gene, V gene, J gene, CDR3 DNA, CDR3 protein. A D gene is named only where the DNA matches it firmly. A clone size is listed for some rows: how often the clone was seen (once, few, many), or a class if it is expanded.

NA	TRBD1	TRBV6-4	TRBJ1-6	TGTGCCAGCGGGACAGAAACTAATTCACCCCTCCACTTT	CASGTETNSPLHF
NA	NA	TRBV6-6	TRBJ1-2	TGTGCCAGCAGTTACTCGTTGGCCAGGGCCTATGGCTACACCTTC	CASSYSLARAYGYTF
NA	NA	TRBV10-3	TRBJ1-2	TGTGCCATCAGTGACGCAGGGTTTTATGGCTACACCTTC	CAISDAGFYGYTF
NA	NA	TRBV6-1	TRBJ2-7	TGTGCCAGCAGGGACAGAGAGCAGTACTTC	CASRDREQYF
NA	NA	TRBV19	TRBJ2-7	TGTGCCAGTAGTATTCTTTGGGGAGTCTACGAGCAGTACTTC	CASSILWGVYEQYF
NA	TRBD2	TRBV9	TRBJ2-3	TGTGCCAGCAGCCTAGAGGGGACTAGCGGGGGGGCCACAGATACGCAGTATTTT	CASSLEGTSGGATDTQYF
NA	TRBD2	TRBV9	TRBJ2-5	TGTGCCAGCAGCGTAGGGGCTAGCGGGGGGCTGATCCAAGAGACCCAGTACTTC	CASSVGASGGLIQETQYF
few	TRBD1	TRBV6-6	TRBJ2-7	TGTGCCAGCAGTTACTCATGGACAGGGGCCTACGAGCAGTACTTC	CASSYSWTGAYEQYF
NA	TRBD2	TRBV29-1	TRBJ2-7	TGCAGCGCGGGGGGGCCCCCTTCCTACGAGCAGTACTTC	CSAGGPPSYEQYF
NA	NA	TRBV11-2	TRBJ1-6	TGTGCCAGCAGCTTAGAGGCTTTGGGCAGGGCTAATTCACCCCTCCACTTT	CASSLEALGRANSPLHF
few	NA	TRBV11-2	TRBJ2-1	TGTGCCAGCAGCCAAACCATGCGAGGTTACAATGAGCAGTTCTTC	CASSQTMRGYNEQFF
few	TRBD2	TRBV2	TRBJ2-3	TGTGCCAGCTGGGGGCGGGCTAGCGGGCGGCGAGCGGAGTATTTT	CASWGRASGRRAEYF
once	NA	TRBV28	TRBJ2-5	TGTGCCAGCAGCGGCGGGGGCGGGCAGACCCAGTACTTC	CASSGGGGQTQYF
NA	TRBD2	TRBV14	TRBJ2-2	TGTGCCAGCAGCCCAAGACTAGCGGCCGGGGAGCTGTTTTTT	CASSPRLAAGELFF
NA	NA	TRBV19	TRBJ2-3	TGTGCCAGTAGTATAAGAGGACAGGAGGGAGATACGCAGTATTTT	CASSIRGQEGDTQYF
NA	NA	TRBV18	TRBJ1-4	TGTGCCAGCTCACCCCCAGGGGTGGATGAAAAACTGTTTTTT	CASSPPGVDEKLFF